This T cell receptor (beta chain) is from a study of blood T cell repertoires in COVID-19. About the study: Samples representing acute and convalescent COVID-19 were sourced from the United States, Italy and Spain. PBMCs, B-cell-depleted T cells, or T cells provided the cDNA or gDNA that made up the material.

As originally analysed: Cell counts per sample came from amplifying reference gene primers. This table comes from immunoSEQ multiplex PCR, and its TCRdb copy is limited to in-frame clones, with some not included. The V and J calls and clone size were taken over from that table, and D and trimming were inferred from the DNA. The sample gives around 190,000 clones, 75% to 85% of which show up once; about 13% is in the top ten. This CDR3 has 15 amino acids. V shed 5 bases and J 3 bases; nucleotides not matched to a gene: 8. Germline lookup yields CDR1 SNHLY and CDR2 FYNNEI. V gene TRBV2 combines with J gene TRBJ2-7; the match to TRBD1 covers 9 bases. The clonotype was recovered from a human donor in a cohort sampled during active COVID-19. Sequences were obtained from peripheral blood. DNA of the CDR3: TGTGCCAGCAGTCGTCCCGGGACAGGGATCTACGAGCAGTACTTC. Residues: CASSRPGTGIYEQYF.